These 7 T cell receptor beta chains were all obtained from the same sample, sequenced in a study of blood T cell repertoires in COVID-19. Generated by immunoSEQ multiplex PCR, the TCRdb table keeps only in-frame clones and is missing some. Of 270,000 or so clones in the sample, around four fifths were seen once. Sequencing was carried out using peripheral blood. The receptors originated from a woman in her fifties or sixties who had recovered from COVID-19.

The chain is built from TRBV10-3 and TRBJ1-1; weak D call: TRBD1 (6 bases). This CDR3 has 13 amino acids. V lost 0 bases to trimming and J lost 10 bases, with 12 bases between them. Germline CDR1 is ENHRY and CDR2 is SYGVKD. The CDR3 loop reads CAISESQGGGAFF. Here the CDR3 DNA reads TGTGCCATCAGTGAGTCACAGGGAGGGGGAGCTTTCTTT.

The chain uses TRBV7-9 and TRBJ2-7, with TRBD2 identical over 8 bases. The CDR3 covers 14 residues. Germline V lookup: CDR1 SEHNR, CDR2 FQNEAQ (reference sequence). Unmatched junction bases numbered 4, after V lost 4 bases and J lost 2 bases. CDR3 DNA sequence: TGTGCCAGCAGCTCATCGGGGGGGCCCTACGAGCAGTACTTC. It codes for CASSSSGGPYEQYF.

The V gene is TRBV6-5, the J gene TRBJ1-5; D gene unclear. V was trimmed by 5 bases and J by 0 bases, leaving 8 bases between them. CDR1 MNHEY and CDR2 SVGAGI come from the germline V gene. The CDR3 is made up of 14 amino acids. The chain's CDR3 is CASSPGISNQPQHF. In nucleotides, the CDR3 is TGTGCCAGCAGTCCCGGGATTAGCAATCAGCCCCAGCATTTT.

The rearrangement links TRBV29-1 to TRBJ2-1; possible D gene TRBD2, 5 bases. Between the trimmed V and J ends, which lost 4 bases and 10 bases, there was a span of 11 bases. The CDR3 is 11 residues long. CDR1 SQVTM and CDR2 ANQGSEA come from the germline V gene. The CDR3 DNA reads TGCAGCGTTGGGACTGACGCGGAGCAGTTCTTC. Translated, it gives CSVGTDAEQFF.

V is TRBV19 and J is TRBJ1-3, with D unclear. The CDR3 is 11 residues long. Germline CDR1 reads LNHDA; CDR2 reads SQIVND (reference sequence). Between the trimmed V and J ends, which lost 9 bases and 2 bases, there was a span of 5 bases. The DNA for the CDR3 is TGTGCCAGCAGAACTGGAAACACCATATATTTT. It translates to CASRTGNTIYF.

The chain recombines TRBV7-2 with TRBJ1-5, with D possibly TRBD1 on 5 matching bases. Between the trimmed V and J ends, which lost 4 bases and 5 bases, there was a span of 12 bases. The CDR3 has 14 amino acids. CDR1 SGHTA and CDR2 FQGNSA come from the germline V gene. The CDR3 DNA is TGTGCCAGCAGCTCTCAGGGTAAGGATCAGCCCCAGCATTTT. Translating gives CASSSQGKDQPQHF.

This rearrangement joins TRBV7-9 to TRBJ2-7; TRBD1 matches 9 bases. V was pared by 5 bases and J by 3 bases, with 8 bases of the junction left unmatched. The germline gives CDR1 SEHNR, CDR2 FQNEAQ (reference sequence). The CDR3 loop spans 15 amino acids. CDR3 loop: CASSPRDREHYEQYF. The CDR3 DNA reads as TGTGCCAGCAGCCCCCGGGACAGGGAACACTACGAGCAGTACTTC.